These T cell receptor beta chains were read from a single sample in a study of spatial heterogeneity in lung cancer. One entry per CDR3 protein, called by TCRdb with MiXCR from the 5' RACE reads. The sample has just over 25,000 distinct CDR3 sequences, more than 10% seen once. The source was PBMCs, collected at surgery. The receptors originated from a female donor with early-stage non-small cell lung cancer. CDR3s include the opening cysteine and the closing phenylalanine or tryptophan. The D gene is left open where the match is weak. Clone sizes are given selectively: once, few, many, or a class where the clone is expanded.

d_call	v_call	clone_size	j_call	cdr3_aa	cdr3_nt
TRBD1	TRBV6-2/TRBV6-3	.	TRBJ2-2	CASRGDRGRTDTGELFF	TGTGCCAGCAGGGGGGACAGGGGGCGCACGGACACCGGGGAGCTGTTTTTT
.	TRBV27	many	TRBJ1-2	CGAVDGYTF	TGTGGCGCCGTGGATGGCTACACCTTC
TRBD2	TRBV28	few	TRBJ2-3	CASSPRGGYTQYF	TGTGCCAGCAGCCCCCGCGGGGGGTATACGCAGTATTTT
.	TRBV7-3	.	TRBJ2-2	CASSLRPGELFF	TGTGCCAGCAGCTTACGCCCCGGGGAGCTGTTTTTT
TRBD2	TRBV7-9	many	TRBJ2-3	CASSASGGSTDTQYF	TGTGCCAGCAGCGCAAGCGGGGGAAGCACAGATACGCAGTATTTT
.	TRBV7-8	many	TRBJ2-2	CASSLSYGYTGELFF	TGTGCCAGCAGCTTATCATACGGATACACCGGGGAGCTGTTTTTT
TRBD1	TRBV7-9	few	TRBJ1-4	CASSPPGGFEKLFF	TGTGCCAGCAGCCCTCCAGGGGGCTTTGAAAAACTGTTTTTT
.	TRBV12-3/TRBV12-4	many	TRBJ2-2	CASRSHRELFF	TGTGCCAGCAGATCTCACCGGGAGCTGTTTTTT
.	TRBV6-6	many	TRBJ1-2	CASSYDRLGPRGANYGYTF	TGTGCCAGCAGTTACGACAGATTGGGGCCACGTGGAGCTAACTATGGCTACACCTTC
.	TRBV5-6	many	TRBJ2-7	CASSLYGVYEQYF	TGTGCCAGCAGCTTGTATGGGGTTTACGAGCAGTACTTC
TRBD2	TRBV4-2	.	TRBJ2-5	CASSPMTSGGVETQYF	TGTGCCAGCAGCCCGATGACTAGCGGGGGGGTAGAGACCCAGTACTTC
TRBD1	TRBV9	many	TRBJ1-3	CASSARQGLGSGNTIYF	TGTGCCAGCAGCGCTAGACAGGGTTTGGGCTCTGGAAACACCATATATTTT
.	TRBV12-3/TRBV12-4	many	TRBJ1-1	CASTRYIGTTSFEAFF	TGTGCCAGCACCAGGTACATCGGCACAACATCTTTTGAAGCTTTCTTT
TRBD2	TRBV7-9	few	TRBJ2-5	CASSLVRLAGGLQETQYF	TGTGCCAGCAGCTTAGTCCGGCTAGCGGGGGGCCTACAAGAGACCCAGTACTTC
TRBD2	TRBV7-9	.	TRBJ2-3	CASSSREANTDTQYF	TGTGCCAGCAGCTCGCGGGAGGCGAATACAGATACGCAGTATTTT
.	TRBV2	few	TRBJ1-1	CASSTGRGGMNTEAFF	TGTGCCAGCAGTACCGGGCGGGGGGGCATGAACACTGAAGCTTTCTTT
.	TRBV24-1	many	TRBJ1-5	CATSDTGISEQPQHF	TGTGCCACCAGTGACACCGGGATTTCAGAACAGCCCCAGCATTTT
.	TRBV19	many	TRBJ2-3	CASSVPRFGTMTTDTQYF	TGTGCCAGTAGTGTTCCGAGGTTCGGGACAATGACCACAGATACGCAGTATTTT
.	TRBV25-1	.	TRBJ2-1	CASSVPQGVHNEQFF	TGTGCCAGCAGTGTCCCCCAGGGCGTGCACAATGAGCAGTTCTTC
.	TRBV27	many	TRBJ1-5	CASSPAPFQPQHF	TGTGCCAGCAGTCCCGCTCCATTTCAGCCCCAGCATTTT
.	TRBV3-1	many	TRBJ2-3	CASSQEGVRVTDTQYF	TGTGCCAGCAGCCAAGAAGGCGTCAGGGTCACAGATACGCAGTATTTT
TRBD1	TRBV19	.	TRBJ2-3	CASSITGEDTQYF	TGTGCCAGTAGTATTACAGGGGAAGATACGCAGTATTTT
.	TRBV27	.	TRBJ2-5	CASRRTGGGIETQYF	TGTGCCAGCAGACGAACCGGGGGCGGCATAGAGACCCAGTACTTC
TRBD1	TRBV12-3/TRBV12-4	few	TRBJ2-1	CASSPGQAGAYNEQFF	TGTGCCAGCAGTCCCGGACAGGCAGGCGCCTACAATGAGCAGTTCTTC
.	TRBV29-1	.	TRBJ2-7	CSVEDRHGGCYEQYF	TGCAGCGTTGAAGATCGACATGGGGGCTGCTACGAGCAGTACTTC
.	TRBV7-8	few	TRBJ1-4	CASSHDRSNEKLFF	TGTGCCAGCAGCCACGACAGGTCTAATGAAAAACTGTTTTTT
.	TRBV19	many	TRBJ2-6	CASSVGRNSGANVLTF	TGTGCCAGTAGTGTCGGCAGGAACTCTGGGGCCAACGTCCTGACTTTC
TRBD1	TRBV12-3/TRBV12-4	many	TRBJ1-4	CASSGTGIANEKLFF	TGTGCCAGCAGTGGGACAGGGATAGCTAATGAAAAACTGTTTTTT
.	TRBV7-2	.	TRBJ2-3	CASSLEGQSDTQYF	TGTGCCAGCAGCTTAGAGGGGCAGTCAGATACGCAGTATTTT